Each of the 18 T cell receptor beta chains below was sequenced from the same sample in a study of regulatory T cells in long-lasting Graves disease. The time point was: persistent/refractory GD, antithyroid drugs over 5 years with positive TRAb. Construction of the TCR library relied on RNA isolated from PBMCs. CDR3-region Arm-PCR and iRepertoire HTBI primers produced the TCR beta libraries. TCRdb itself ran the multiplex PCR reads through MiXCR, one entry per CDR3 protein. The table includes 360,000 or so distinct CDR3 sequences, 20% to 25% detected once. The starting material was peripheral blood mononuclear cells (PBMCs), obtained when the disease was refractory, from a patient treated with antithyroid drugs. The origin of the receptors is a middle-aged woman with Graves disease.

This clonotype has at least ten counts. The chain carries TRBV11-2 and TRBJ2-5; possible D gene TRBD1, 6 bases. Trimming left V 5 bases short and J 5 bases short, with 12 bases between. CDR3 size: 13 residues. Germline CDR1 is SGHAT and CDR2 is FQNNGV. The CDR3: CASSPGVAETQYF. The CDR3 nucleotides are TGTGCCAGCAGCCCAGGGGTAGCCGAGACCCAGTACTTC.

Many counts were recorded for this clonotype. The chain recombines TRBV27 with TRBJ2-7; 11 positions agree with TRBD2. The trim removed 4 bases at V and 4 bases at J, leaving 6 bases unmatched. The germline V gene encodes CDR1 MNHEY and CDR2 SMNVEV (reference sequence). The CDR3 has 15 residues. The CDR3 loop reads CASSSGASGRYEQYF. DNA of the CDR3: TGTGCCAGCAGTTCGGGGGCTAGCGGGAGGTACGAGCAGTACTTC.

This clonotype occurred a few times. The chain is built from TRBV7-2 and TRBJ1-2; D gene ambiguous. CDR1 and CDR2 (germline): SGHTA, FQGNSA. V was trimmed by 2 bases and J by 6 bases, leaving 10 bases between them. The CDR3 is 13 amino acids. The CDR3 region has the DNA TGTGCCAGCAGCTTAAGGCCGCGAGATGGCTACACCTTC. It is translated as CASSLRPRDGYTF. The whole variable domain, remainder taken from reference TRBV7-2 and TRBJ1-2, is GAGVSQSPSNKVTEKGKDVELRCDPISGHTALYWYRQSLGQGLEFLIYFQGNSAPDKSGLPSDRFSAERTGGSVSTLTIQRTQQEDSAVYLCASSLRPRDGYTFGSGTRLTVV.

This clonotype was seen at least ten times. This chain connects TRBV27 to TRBJ2-7; 11 nucleotides line up with TRBD2. This CDR3 region has 16 residues. Trimming cost V 4 bases and J 0 bases; bases outside gene matches: 5. CDR1 is MNHEY and CDR2 is SMNVEV in the germline V gene (reference sequence). In nucleotides, the CDR3 is TGTGCCAGCAGTTCGACCACTAGCGGGAGCTCCTACGAGCAGTACTTC. It is translated as CASSSTTSGSSYEQYF.

This clonotype was seen more than once but under ten times. The CDR3 nucleotides read TGTGCCACCAGAAGCTTACTCACCGGGGAGCTGTTTTTT. Its translation is CATRSLLTGELFF. The V call is TRBV6-4, the J call TRBJ2-2; D remains ambiguous. V lost 10 bases, J lost 4 bases, and 13 bases lay in between. Germline CDR1 MRHNA, CDR2 SNTAGT. The CDR3 loop spans 13 amino acids.

This clonotype was counted only a few times. This sequence joins TRBV7-9 and TRBJ1-4; tentative D call: TRBD1 (5 bases). The V end lost 5 bases, the J end lost 7 bases, and 20 bases lay between the germline ends. Per germline, CDR1 SEHNR and CDR2 FQNEAQ (reference sequence). CDR3 length equals 16 residues. Here the CDR3 DNA reads TGTGCCAGCAGCAACCCGGACGGACGCGGGGGTGAAAAACTGTTTTTT. Translated: CASSNPDGRGGEKLFF.

CDR3: CASSYTSGTSYEQYF. The CDR3 DNA reads TGTGCCAGCAGCTATACCTCCGGGACTAGCTACGAGCAGTACTTC. This sequence joins TRBV4-2 and TRBJ2-7; 8 nucleotides align to TRBD2. The germline gives CDR1 LGHNA, CDR2 YNFKEQ. The CDR3 contains 15 residues. The junction had 9 bases not matched to a gene; V was cut back by 5 bases and J by 3 bases.

This clonotype was counted a few times. This chain links TRBV27 with TRBJ1-1; the match to TRBD1 covers 7 bases. V shed 5 bases, J shed 5 bases, and the junction held 5 bases outside the gene matches. The germline CDR1 and CDR2 sequences are MNHEY and SMNVEV (reference sequence). The CDR3 is 13 residues long. This CDR3 reads CASSPDRVTEAFF. The CDR3 nucleotides are TGTGCCAGCAGTCCAGACAGGGTGACTGAAGCTTTCTTT.

This clonotype was observed many times. The CDR3 DNA reads TGTGCCTGCCAACGGACCATCTACGAGCAGTACTTC. Translation: CACQRTIYEQYF. This rearrangement joins TRBV11-2 to TRBJ2-7; D unclear. The ends were cut back, 11 bases at V and 3 bases at J, with 14 bases in the middle. This CDR3 has 12 amino acids. The V gene's germline CDR1 is SGHAT and CDR2 FQNNGV.

This chain joins TRBV5-1 and TRBJ2-2, with TRBD2 matching over 12 bases. Germline assignment: CDR1 SGHRS and CDR2 YFSETQ. The CDR3 covers 15 residues. Trimming cost V 8 bases and J 1 base; bases outside gene matches: 3. DNA for the CDR3: TGCGCCAGTTCGACTAGCGGGAGGAACACCGGGGAGCTGTTTTTT. Protein: CASSTSGRNTGELFF.

V usage is TRBV28 and J usage is TRBJ2-1; 9 bases line up with TRBD2. V lost 6 bases, J lost 0 bases, and 6 bases stayed unmatched. The V gene's germline CDR1 is MDHEN and CDR2 SYDVKM. The CDR3 consists of 16 residues. CDR3 amino acids: CASRPNSGSSYNEQFF. As DNA, the CDR3 is TGTGCCAGCAGGCCCAATAGCGGGAGCTCCTACAATGAGCAGTTCTTC.

This clonotype showed up just a few times. This chain connects TRBV5-1 to TRBJ2-6; D is perhaps TRBD1 or TRBD2 (5 bases each). Germline CDR1 and CDR2: SGHRS and YFSETQ. Trimming left V 6 bases short and J 4 bases short, with 14 bases between. There are 15 residues in the CDR3. CDR3 protein: CASIGWDAGANVLTF. The CDR3 DNA is TGCGCCAGCATTGGATGGGACGCCGGGGCCAACGTCCTGACTTTC.

This clonotype occurred many times. V and J are TRBV28 and TRBJ1-5; D is undetermined. V lost 6 bases, J lost 5 bases, and 17 bases lay in between. The CDR3 runs to 15 residues. Germline V gene lookup returns CDR1 MDHEN and CDR2 SYDVKM. Here the CDR3 reads CASRWAVEGYQPQHF. CDR3 sequence (DNA): TGTGCCAGCAGATGGGCGGTGGAAGGCTATCAGCCCCAGCATTTT.

The rearrangement joins TRBV24-1 to TRBJ2-5, with TRBD1 identical over 8 bases. The CDR3 consists of 15 residues. The germline V gene encodes CDR1 KGHDR and CDR2 SFDVKD. V shed 6 bases, J shed 1 base, and the junction held 6 bases outside the gene matches. The CDR3 sequence is CATSSTGVAQETQYF. The CDR3 DNA reads TGTGCCACCAGTTCGACAGGGGTGGCCCAAGAGACCCAGTACTTC.

A few counts support this clonotype. The CDR3 coding sequence is TGTGCCAGCAGCTATGAGCCAGTCTATTCACCCCTCCACTTT. Protein product: CASSYEPVYSPLHF. This rearrangement joins TRBV11-2 to TRBJ1-6; no firm D call. The ends were cut back, 4 bases at V and 8 bases at J, with 12 bases in the middle. The length of the CDR3 is 14 residues. CDR1 SGHAT and CDR2 FQNNGV come from the germline V gene.

This clonotype was detected ten times or more. As DNA, the CDR3 is TGTGCCAGCATCCCCAGCTTGGGTCGTAGCAATCAGCCCCAGCATTTT. It specifies CASIPSLGRSNQPQHF. The chain recombines TRBV28 with TRBJ1-5, with unresolved D. The CDR3 totals 16 residues. Germline V lookup: CDR1 MDHEN, CDR2 SYDVKM. V shed 7 bases and J shed 0 bases, with 16 bases lying between them. The entire variable domain, with the rest obtained from reference TRBV28 and TRBJ1-5, is as follows: DVKVTQSSRYLVKRTGEKVFLECVQDMDHENMFWYRQDPGLGLRLIYFSYDVKMKEKGDIPEGYSVSREKKERFSLILESASTNQTSMYLCASIPSLGRSNQPQHFGDGTRLSIL.

This clonotype was seen ten or more times. The chain joins TRBV7-2 to TRBJ2-7; 8 bases map to TRBD1. The J segment lost 6 bases and the V segment lost 5 bases, leaving 9 bases of the junction unmatched. Germline assignment: CDR1 SGHTA and CDR2 FQGNSA. The CDR3 loop spans 14 amino acids. The CDR3 protein is CASSVPGQVTEQYF. In DNA, the CDR3 is TGTGCCAGCAGCGTACCGGGACAGGTAACCGAGCAGTACTTC.

The V and J genes are TRBV6-1 and TRBJ2-1; 13 bases are shared with TRBD2. This CDR3 comprises 19 residues. Trimming removed 0 bases from V and 4 bases from J; junction bases left unmatched: 9. Germline V CDR1 and CDR2: MNHNS, SASEGT. CDR3 DNA: TGTGCCAGCAGTGAAGCGCTGGGACTAGCGGGACCGGGGTACAATGAGCAGTTCTTC. Protein: CASSEALGLAGPGYNEQFF.